The 22 T cell receptor beta chains given below trace back to one sample, sequenced in a study of blood T cell repertoires in COVID-19. Sequenced by immunoSEQ multiplex PCR; TCRdb stores in-frame clones only, minus some. There are 300,000 to 350,000 clones in the sample; approximately 86% occur only once, and around 8.9% lies in the top ten. Material: PBMCs or T cells enriched from blood (not recorded which). All receptors come from a woman aged 18-29 years who had recovered from COVID-19.

This chain links TRBV5-8 with TRBJ2-2; weak D call: TRBD1 (7 bases). CDR3 size: 16 residues. Trimming removed 4 bases at V and 2 bases at J, with 15 bases between. CDR1 and CDR2 from the germline V gene are SGHTS and YDEGEE. The CDR3 nucleotides read TGTGCCAGCAGCATCCAGGGGGGAGAAAACACCGGGGAGCTGTTTTTT. Amino acid sequence: CASSIQGGENTGELFF.

This clone was detected a few times. The chain employs TRBV5-4 and TRBJ1-1; D is unclear. The CDR3 runs to 15 residues. Trimming took 4 bases from V and 4 from J, leaving 17 bases between them. CDR1 and CDR2 (germline): SGHNT, YYREEE (reference sequence). The CDR3 nucleotides read TGTGCCAGCAGCCCCGTATCCGGCGGCGCCACTGAAGCTTTCTTT. Translated, it gives CASSPVSGGATEAFF.

The J gene is TRBJ2-2, the V gene TRBV18; D remains ambiguous. V lost 3 bases and J 0 bases, leaving 14 bases between the germline ends. The CDR3 spans 17 residues. Germline CDR1 KGHSH, CDR2 LQKENI. CDR3 nucleotide sequence: TGTGCCAGCTCACCGATAGAGCAGCGCGCGAACACCGGGGAGCTGTTTTTT. This codes for CASSPIEQRANTGELFF.

The chain uses TRBV20-1 and TRBJ1-2; possibly TRBD1 for D (6 bases). Deletions cut 7 bases from V and 8 bases from J, with 14 bases between. In germline, CDR1 is DFQATT, CDR2 SNEGSKA (reference sequence). CDR3 length equals 11 residues. CDR3 DNA sequence: TGCAGTGATAACAGGGAAGGGGGCTACACCTTC. Residues: CSDNREGGYTF.

The chain uses TRBV10-3 and TRBJ1-3; D is unclear. Trimming pared 6 bases from V and 4 bases from J, leaving 16 bases between. CDR1 is ENHRY, CDR2 SYGVKD, per germline. This CDR3 is built from 15 residues. The CDR3, as DNA: TGTGCCATCAGCCAGGATCTCGGGAGGGGAAACACCATATATTTT. Translation: CAISQDLGRGNTIYF.

The rearrangement uses TRBV11-2 and TRBJ1-5; D is uncertain. V was cut by 1 base and J by 3 bases, with 4 bases left in between. Germline CDR1 SGHAT, CDR2 FQNNGV. The CDR3 is 13 amino acids. Here the CDR3 DNA reads TGTGCCAGCAGCTTAGGTCTCAATCAGCCCCAGCATTTT. This encodes CASSLGLNQPQHF.

The chain links TRBV7-2 to TRBJ2-7; no reliable D call. This CDR3 comprises 13 residues. Germline CDR1 SGHTA, CDR2 FQGNSA. Deletions cut 0 bases from V and 6 bases from J, with 9 bases between. CDR3 nucleotides: TGTGCCAGCAGCTTAGCGCCCCCGGGCGAGCAGTACTTC. This translates into CASSLAPPGEQYF.

This chain links TRBV2 with TRBJ2-7; the match to TRBD1 covers 7 bases. The V gene's germline CDR1 is SNHLY and CDR2 FYNNEI. The junction had 6 bases not matched to a gene; V was cut back by 0 bases and J by 4 bases. CDR3 length: 15 amino acids. The CDR3 spells CASSEAGRGWYEQYF. CDR3 bases: TGTGCCAGCAGTGAAGCAGGCAGGGGGTGGTACGAGCAGTACTTC.

J is TRBJ1-1 and V is TRBV3-1 (or the pseudogene TRBV3-2), with D possibly matching TRBD1 (5 bases). CDR3 size: 15 residues. The V gene's germline CDR1 is LGHDT and CDR2 YNNKEL (reference sequence). The V end lost 0 bases, the J end lost 6 bases, and 14 bases lay between the germline ends. The CDR3 DNA reads as TGTGCCAGCAGCCAAGAGGGGCAGTTTTTCCCTGAAGCTTTCTTT. This sequence encodes CASSQEGQFFPEAFF.

The chain has TRBV4-3 and TRBJ2-3; 7 bases are shared with TRBD2. The CDR3 extends over 15 amino acids. CDR1 and CDR2 (germline): LGHNA, YSLEER. Trimming at V came to 3 bases and at J to 4 bases, leaving 7 bases not matched to a gene. DNA for the CDR3: TGCGCCAGCAGCCAGGGTCTAGCGGAGGCAGATACGCAGTATTTT. Its protein product is CASSQGLAEADTQYF.

This chain links TRBV2 with TRBJ2-7; 9 nucleotides match TRBD2. From germline, CDR1 is SNHLY and CDR2 FYNNEI. This CDR3 has 14 residues. The V segment lost 2 bases and the J segment 1 base; nucleotides outside the gene matches: 0. The CDR3 sequence is CASSELAGSYEQYF. Written as DNA, the CDR3 is TGTGCCAGCAGTGAACTAGCGGGGTCCTACGAGCAGTACTTC.

The J gene is TRBJ1-3, the V gene TRBV28; 10 nucleotides agree with TRBD1. The V gene end was trimmed by 3 bases and the J gene end by 4 bases; junction bases not matched to a gene: 6. This CDR3 is 16 amino acids long. In germline, CDR1 is MDHEN, CDR2 SYDVKM. CDR3: CASSFRDRGQGNTIYF. The CDR3 bases are TGTGCCAGCAGTTTCCGCGACAGGGGGCAAGGAAACACCATATATTTT.

The chain's CDR3 is CASSLDVLAGATDTQYF. CDR3 nucleotide sequence: TGTGCCAGCAGCTTAGATGTACTAGCGGGAGCGACAGATACGCAGTATTTT. The chain links TRBV7-9 to TRBJ2-3; TRBD2 matches at 11 bases. Germline V gene sequence: CDR1 SEHNR, CDR2 FQNEAQ (reference sequence). The CDR3 has 17 amino acids. The J segment lost 3 bases and the V segment lost 1 base, leaving 6 bases of the junction unmatched.

V usage is TRBV5-8 and J usage is TRBJ1-4; no clear D. Germline-derived CDR1 and CDR2 are SGHTS and YDEGEE. Trimming pared 3 bases from V and 6 bases from J, leaving 12 bases between. This CDR3 spans 14 amino acids. The DNA of the CDR3 is TGTGCCAGCAGCTCTTACCGGGTGCATGAAAAACTGTTTTTT. This gives the protein CASSSYRVHEKLFF.

In its sample, this clone was seen a few times. The chain carries TRBV6-5 and TRBJ1-3, with D hard to call. The CDR3 runs 14 residues. With 6 bases removed from V and 0 bases from J, the gap between germline ends came to 9 bases. Germline lookup yields CDR1 MNHEY and CDR2 SVGAGI. In nucleotides, the CDR3 is TGTGCCAGCAGGAGCCAGGTCTCTGGAAACACCATATATTTT. This sequence encodes CASRSQVSGNTIYF.

This sequence joins TRBV27 and TRBJ1-4, with D unclear. The CDR3 consists of 13 residues. V was pared by 4 bases and J by 4 bases, with 7 bases between. Germline CDR1 is MNHEY and CDR2 is SMNVEV (reference sequence). CDR3: CASSSVFNEKLFF. The CDR3 DNA reads TGTGCCAGCAGTTCGGTTTTTAATGAAAAACTGTTTTTT.

This CDR3 reads CASGGPTDYGYTF. CDR3 in DNA: TGTGCCAGCGGTGGGCCAACAGACTATGGCTACACCTTC. V usage is TRBV28 and J usage is TRBJ1-2; no clear D. V was pared by 8 bases and J by 3 bases, with 13 bases between. Germline loops: CDR1 MDHEN, CDR2 SYDVKM. CDR3 length equals 13 residues.

The CDR3 DNA reads TGTGCCAGCAGCCAGAGGACAGGACCGAACACTGAAGCTTTCTTT. This translates into CASSQRTGPNTEAFF. The chain links TRBV3-1 (or the pseudogene TRBV3-2) to TRBJ1-1; TRBD1 matches 7 bases. The CDR3 is 15 amino acids. Germline CDR1 LGHDT, CDR2 YNNKEL (reference sequence). J lost 1 base, V lost 3 bases, and 5 bases had no gene match.

The chain couples TRBV5-4 to TRBJ2-3; 7 bases fit TRBD2. V shed 0 bases, J shed 0 bases, and the junction held 4 bases outside the gene matches. This CDR3 spans 16 amino acids. Germline values: CDR1 SGHNT, CDR2 YYREEE (reference sequence). This CDR3 reads CASSLGAGVSTDTQYF. The CDR3 DNA reads TGTGCCAGCAGCTTGGGGGCGGGAGTTAGCACAGATACGCAGTATTTT.

The chain uses TRBV12-3 or TRBV12-4 and TRBJ1-1; TRBD1 aligns across 8 bases. This CDR3 comprises 13 residues. V dropped 5 bases and J dropped 4; count of bases not matched to a gene: 3. The CDR3 reads CASSQTGVTEAFF. CDR3 DNA: TGTGCCAGCAGTCAGACAGGGGTCACTGAAGCTTTCTTT.

There are a few counts of this clone. The rearrangement joins TRBV28 to TRBJ1-1; D is undetermined. In germline, CDR1 is MDHEN, CDR2 SYDVKM. V shed 6 bases and J shed 0 bases, with 20 bases lying between them. This CDR3 region has 17 residues. Here the CDR3 DNA reads TGTGCCAGCAGCCAAATCTTCCTGGCACAGTTGAACACTGAAGCTTTCTTT. Protein sequence: CASSQIFLAQLNTEAFF.

This chain joins TRBV9 and TRBJ1-6; 8 nucleotides match TRBD1. V was pared by 0 bases and J by 7 bases, with 0 bases of the junction left unmatched. The germline V gene has CDR1 SGDLS and CDR2 YYNGEE. The CDR3 has 14 amino acids. CDR3 coding DNA: TGTGCCAGCAGCGTAGGACAGGGGAATTCACCCCTCCACTTT. It encodes CASSVGQGNSPLHF.